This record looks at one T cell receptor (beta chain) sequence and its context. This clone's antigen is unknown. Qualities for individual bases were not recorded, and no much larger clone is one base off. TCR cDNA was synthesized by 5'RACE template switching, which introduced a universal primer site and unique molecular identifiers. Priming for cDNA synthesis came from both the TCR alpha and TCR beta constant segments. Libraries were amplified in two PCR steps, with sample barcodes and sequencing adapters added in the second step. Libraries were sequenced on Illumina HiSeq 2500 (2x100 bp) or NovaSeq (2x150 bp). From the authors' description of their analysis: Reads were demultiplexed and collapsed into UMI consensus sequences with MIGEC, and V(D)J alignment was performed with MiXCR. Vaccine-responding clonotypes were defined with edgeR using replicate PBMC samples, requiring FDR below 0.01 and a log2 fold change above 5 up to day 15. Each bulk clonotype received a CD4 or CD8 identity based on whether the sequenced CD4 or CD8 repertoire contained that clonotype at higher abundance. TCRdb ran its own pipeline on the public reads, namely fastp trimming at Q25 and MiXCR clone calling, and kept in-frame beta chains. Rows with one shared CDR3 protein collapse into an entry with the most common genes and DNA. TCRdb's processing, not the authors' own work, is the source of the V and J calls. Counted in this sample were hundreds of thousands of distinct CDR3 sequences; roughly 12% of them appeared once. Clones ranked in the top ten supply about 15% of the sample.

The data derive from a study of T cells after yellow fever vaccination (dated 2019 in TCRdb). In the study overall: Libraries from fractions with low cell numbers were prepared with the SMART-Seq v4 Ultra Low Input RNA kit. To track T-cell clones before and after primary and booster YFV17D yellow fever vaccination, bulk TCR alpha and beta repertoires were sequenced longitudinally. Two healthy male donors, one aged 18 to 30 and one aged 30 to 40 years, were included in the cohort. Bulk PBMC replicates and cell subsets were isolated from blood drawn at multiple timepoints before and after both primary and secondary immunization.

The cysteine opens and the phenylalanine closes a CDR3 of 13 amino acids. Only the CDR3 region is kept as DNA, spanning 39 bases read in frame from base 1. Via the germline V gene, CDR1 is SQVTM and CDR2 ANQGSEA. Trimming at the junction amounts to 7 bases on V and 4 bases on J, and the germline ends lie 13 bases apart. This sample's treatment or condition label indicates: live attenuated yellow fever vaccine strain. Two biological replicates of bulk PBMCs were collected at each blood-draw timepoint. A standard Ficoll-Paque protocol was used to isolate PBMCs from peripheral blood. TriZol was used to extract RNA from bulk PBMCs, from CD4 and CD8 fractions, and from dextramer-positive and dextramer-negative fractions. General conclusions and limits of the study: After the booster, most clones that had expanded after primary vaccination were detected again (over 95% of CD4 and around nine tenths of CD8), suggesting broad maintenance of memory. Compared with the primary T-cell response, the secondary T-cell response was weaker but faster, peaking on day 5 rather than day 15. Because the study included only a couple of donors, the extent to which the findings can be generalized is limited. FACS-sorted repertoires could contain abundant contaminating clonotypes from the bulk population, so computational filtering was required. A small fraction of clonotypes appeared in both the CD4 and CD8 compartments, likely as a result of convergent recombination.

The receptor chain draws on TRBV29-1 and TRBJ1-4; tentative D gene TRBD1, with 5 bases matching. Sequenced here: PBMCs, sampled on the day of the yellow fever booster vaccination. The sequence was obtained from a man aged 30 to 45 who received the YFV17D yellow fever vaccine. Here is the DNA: TGCAGCGGTGGCAGGGCCCTTAATGAAAAACTGTTTTTT. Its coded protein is CSGGRALNEKLFF.